A single sample is the source of the 25 T cell receptor beta chains below, sequenced in a study of CD8 T cells in ankylosing spondylitis (dated by TCRdb to between 2016 and 2019). The library was made by 5' RACE. Sequenced using an Illumina HiSeq 2500. TCRdb trimmed the raw reads at Q25, called clones with MiXCR and kept productive beta chains. When rows share a CDR3 protein, they turn into one entry using the most common DNA and genes. The sample includes 250,000 to 300,000 distinct CDR3 sequences, with roughly 20% observed a single time. 7.5% to 9.5% of the sample rests with the top ten. The sequencing input was blood, either unsorted or a sorted T cell fraction (not recorded which). These receptors were collected from a male donor with ankylosing spondylitis or in good health (not recorded which).

This chain links TRBV12-3 or TRBV12-4 with TRBJ1-2; D is possibly TRBD1 (5 bases). The CDR3 contains 14 residues. Trimming took 6 bases from V and 4 from J, leaving 15 bases between them. The CDR3 loop reads CASRALGRPYGYTF. Here the CDR3 DNA reads TGTGCCAGCAGGGCCCTGGGGCGTCCCTATGGCTACACCTTC.

This clonotype was found a few times. The V and J genes are TRBV27 and TRBJ2-1, with D tentatively TRBD1 (9 bases). Germline V gene sequence: CDR1 MNHEY, CDR2 SMNVEV (reference sequence). The CDR3 extends over 14 amino acids. V lost 8 bases and J lost 8, with 19 bases in between. The CDR3 bases are TGTGCCAGCCTTAGCGGGACAGGGCTTGATGAGCAGTTCTTC. Residues: CASLSGTGLDEQFF.

The gene calls are TRBV5-1 and TRBJ2-7, with 12 bases identical to TRBD1. The trim removed 8 bases at V and 6 bases at J, leaving 9 bases unmatched. The germline gives CDR1 SGHRS, CDR2 YFSETQ. The CDR3 contains 14 residues. CDR3 DNA sequence: TGCGCCAGATCACAGGGACAGGGGGCGGTCGAGCAGTACGTC. Its protein product is CARSQGQGAVEQYV.

This clonotype was seen a few times. The J gene is TRBJ1-2, the V gene TRBV20-1; 9 bases line up with TRBD1. This CDR3 is built from 14 residues. V lost 1 base and J lost 8; bases outside the gene matches: 8. Germline loops: CDR1 DFQATT, CDR2 SNEGSKA (reference sequence). DNA for the CDR3: TGCAGTGCTAGAGGCCTACAGGGGGCGCGGGGCTACACCTTC. Translating it yields CSARGLQGARGYTF.

This clonotype has just a few counts. This chain joins TRBV27 and TRBJ1-1; D is uncertain. CDR3 size: 13 residues. The V and J ends lost 6 bases and 1 base respectively, with 9 bases between them. Germline V gene sequence: CDR1 MNHEY, CDR2 SMNVEV (reference sequence). CDR3 sequence (DNA): TGTGCCAGCAGGGGTATGGAGAACACTGAAGCTTTCTTT. This sequence encodes CASRGMENTEAFF.

The chain has TRBV28 and TRBJ2-4, with no clear D. V shed 8 bases and J shed 1 base, with 15 bases lying between them. This CDR3 is built from 15 residues. Germline assignment: CDR1 MDHEN and CDR2 SYDVKM. CDR3 DNA sequence: TGTGCCAGCTCCCGACGCCTTCAGGCCAAAAACATTCAGTACTTC. Its protein is CASSRRLQAKNIQYF.

This clonotype was seen repeatedly, ten times or more. The chain joins TRBV5-1 to TRBJ2-3; 10 bases agree with TRBD1. The CDR3 length is 16 residues. Per the germline V gene, CDR1 is SGHRS and CDR2 is YFSETQ. Trimming at V came to 3 bases and at J to 3 bases, leaving 7 bases not matched to a gene. DNA for the CDR3: TGCGCCAGCAGCTCCGACAGGGGGCTGAGGACAGATACGCAGTATTTT. Translation gives CASSSDRGLRTDTQYF. The full variable domain, its missing parts supplied by reference TRBV5-1 and TRBJ2-3, is KAGVTQTPRYLIKTRGQQVTLSCSPISGHRSVSWYQQTPGQGLQFLFEYFSETQRNKGNFPGRFSGRQFSNSRSEMNVSTLELGDSALYLCASSSDRGLRTDTQYFGPGTRLTVL.

This rearrangement joins TRBV9 to TRBJ1-3; TRBD1 matches 8 bases. Germline trimming cut 1 base from V and 4 bases from J; bases unmatched to any gene: 13. CDR3 length: 18 amino acids. Germline lookup yields CDR1 SGDLS and CDR2 YYNGEE. For the CDR3, the DNA is TGTGCCAGCAGCGTATTTCAGGGGGCCGCCGGACCGGGAAACACCATATATTTT. Its translation: CASSVFQGAAGPGNTIYF.

There are a few counts of this clonotype. The chain is built from TRBV20-1 and TRBJ1-5; D ambiguous. The CDR3 totals 14 residues. Trimming stripped 5 bases from V and 0 bases from J, with 11 bases between. Germline V lookup: CDR1 DFQATT, CDR2 SNEGSKA (reference sequence). CDR3 loop: CSAEDGYSNQPQHF. DNA for the CDR3: TGCAGTGCTGAGGACGGATATAGCAATCAGCCCCAGCATTTT.

The chain links TRBV20-1 to TRBJ2-3; D tentatively reads TRBD1 or TRBD2 (5 bases each). This CDR3 has 14 residues. Deletions cut 7 bases from V and 2 bases from J, with 16 bases between. Germline loops: CDR1 DFQATT, CDR2 SNEGSKA (reference sequence). In nucleotides, the CDR3 is TGCAGTGTCCTCCGGGGCCCCACCACAGATACGCAGTATTTT. Protein product: CSVLRGPTTDTQYF.

V is TRBV10-3 and J is TRBJ2-1; 10 bases are a match to TRBD1. Trimming at V came to 2 bases and at J to 2 bases, leaving 0 bases not matched to a gene. Germline loops: CDR1 ENHRY, CDR2 SYGVKD. CDR3 size: 15 residues. The CDR3 nucleotides read TGTGCCATCAGTGAGGGGACAGGGGCCTACAATGAGCAGTTCTTC. Translated, it gives CAISEGTGAYNEQFF.

Turning to this clonotype: One base away lies a much larger clone, so this may be a sequencing read error. The rearrangement joins TRBV5-1 to TRBJ2-4; D gene uncertain. CDR3 length: 14 residues. The V gene's germline CDR1 is SGHRS and CDR2 YFSETQ. Here the CDR3 reads CTSSPNGAKNIQYF. The CDR3 nucleotides read TGCACCAGCAGCCCTAACGGGGCCAAAAACATTCAGTACTTC.

The rearrangement links TRBV5-1 to TRBJ2-2, with 7 bases fitting TRBD1. Germline CDR1 reads SGHRS; CDR2 reads YFSETQ. The CDR3 contains 17 residues. V was clipped by 0 bases and J by 3 bases; unmatched bases: 8. The CDR3 DNA is TGCGCCAGCAGCTTGGGAGGGGGCGTTAAATACACCGGGGAGCTGTTTTTT. Translation: CASSLGGGVKYTGELFF.

In its sample, this clonotype was seen many times. A junction boundary mismatches the germline segment, possibly from a read error. The chain joins TRBV5-1 to TRBJ2-1; the match to TRBD1 covers 10 bases. Germline assignment: CDR1 SGHRS and CDR2 YFSETQ. This CDR3 is 15 amino acids long. The CDR3 reads CASSLGDRGNNEQFF. Here the CDR3 DNA reads TGTGCCAGCAGTCTGGGGGACAGGGGAAACAATGAGCAGTTCTTC.

The chain combines TRBV27 with TRBJ2-2; 8 nucleotides align to TRBD2. J gave up 8 bases and V 6 bases, and 8 bases lay outside the gene matches. Germline CDR1 MNHEY, CDR2 SMNVEV (reference sequence). This CDR3 spans 14 amino acids. The CDR3 loop is CASSQGTRKGELFF. The CDR3 bases are TGTGCCAGCAGCCAAGGGACTAGAAAAGGGGAGCTGTTTTTT.

This clonotype appeared a few times. The rearrangement links TRBV5-1 to TRBJ2-5; tentative D call: TRBD2 (5 bases). Germline V lookup: CDR1 SGHRS, CDR2 YFSETQ. This CDR3 is built from 15 residues. The ends were cut back, 4 bases at V and 0 bases at J, with 13 bases in the middle. The CDR3 DNA follows: TGCGCCAGCAGCCCGCGACGACTAAACCAAGAGACCCAGTACTTC. It is translated as CASSPRRLNQETQYF.

This clonotype has more than one count but fewer than ten. V is TRBV28 and J is TRBJ1-1; TRBD1 is a possible D gene (5 bases). This CDR3 region has 13 residues. Trimming stripped 9 bases from V and 9 bases from J, with 20 bases between. CDR1 and CDR2 from the germline V gene are MDHEN and SYDVKM. The CDR3 spells CASTGAVQGKAFF. The CDR3, as DNA: TGTGCCAGTACTGGTGCTGTTCAGGGTAAAGCTTTCTTT. Supplemented by reference TRBV28 and TRBJ1-1, the full variable domain reads DVKVTQSSRYLVKRTGEKVFLECVQDMDHENMFWYRQDPGLGLRLIYFSYDVKMKEKGDIPEGYSVSREKKERFSLILESASTNQTSMYLCASTGAVQGKAFFGQGTRLTVV.

This clonotype was recorded at least ten times. The J gene is TRBJ2-1, the V gene TRBV5-1, with D perhaps matching TRBD1 or TRBD2 (6 bases each). V was trimmed by 2 bases and J by 4 bases, leaving 16 bases between them. The CDR3 has 16 amino acids. The germline gives CDR1 SGHRS, CDR2 YFSETQ. Written as DNA, the CDR3 is TGCGCCAGCAGCTTAGGGGGGCAGGGGCCTTACAATGAGCAGTTCTTC. Its protein is CASSLGGQGPYNEQFF.

The chain recombines TRBV5-1 with TRBJ2-2; D is perhaps TRBD2 (6 bases). This CDR3 spans 12 amino acids. Trimming removed 4 bases from V and 7 bases from J, with 8 bases in between. Germline values: CDR1 SGHRS, CDR2 YFSETQ. The CDR3: CASSHSGGELFF. CDR3 nucleotides: TGCGCCAGCAGCCATAGCGGCGGGGAGCTGTTTTTT.

CDR3 region: CASMRRGTEAFF. CDR3 coding DNA: TGTGCCAGCATGCGTCGGGGCACTGAAGCTTTCTTT. The V and J genes are TRBV12-3 or TRBV12-4 and TRBJ1-1; no reliable D call. CDR3 size: 12 residues. Between the trimmed V and J ends, which lost 7 bases and 4 bases, there was a span of 10 bases.

The CDR3 DNA reads as TGCAGCGTTCTAAGGGAGGACATTAATCAGCCCCAGCATTTT. Translated, it gives CSVLREDINQPQHF. V is TRBV29-1 and J is TRBJ1-5; the D gene is possibly TRBD1 (5 bases). Germline V gene lookup returns CDR1 SQVTM and CDR2 ANQGSEA. V lost 5 bases, J lost 4 bases, and 15 bases lay in between. The CDR3 consists of 14 residues.

This chain links TRBV5-1 with TRBJ2-7; tentative D call: TRBD1 (5 bases). Deletions cut 6 bases from V and 0 bases from J, with 13 bases between. CDR1 and CDR2 from the germline V gene are SGHRS and YFSETQ. CDR3 size: 14 residues. The CDR3 nucleotides are TGCGCCAGCAAGACGGACATTAGCTCCTACGAGCAGTACGTC. Translation gives CASKTDISSYEQYV.

There are a few counts of this clonotype. One junction end does not reproduce the germline sequence, and a read error may be involved. The rearrangement joins TRBV5-1 to TRBJ1-1; no definite D call. Germline V gives CDR1 SGHRS, CDR2 YFSETQ. The CDR3 is made up of 13 amino acids. CDR3 in DNA: TGCGCCAGCAACTTGGCGGACAACACTGAAGCTTTCTTT. This gives the protein CASNLADNTEAFF.

This clonotype has more than one count but fewer than ten. This chain connects TRBV5-1 to TRBJ1-1; 7 nucleotides match TRBD1. J was trimmed by 1 base and V by 0 bases; bases with no gene match: 3. The CDR3 extends over 15 amino acids. Germline V CDR1 and CDR2: SGHRS, YFSETQ. CDR3 residues: CASSLAQGGNTEAFF. CDR3 coding DNA: TGCGCCAGCAGCTTGGCCCAGGGGGGGAACACTGAAGCTTTCTTT.

This clonotype occurred many times. V and J are TRBV5-1 and TRBJ1-5; possible D gene TRBD1, 5 bases. The CDR3 length is 15 residues. Per the germline V gene, CDR1 is SGHRS and CDR2 is YFSETQ. V shed 4 bases and J shed 2 bases, with 13 bases lying between them. CDR3 residues: CASSRDAGGNQPQHF. The DNA of the CDR3 is TGCGCCAGCAGCCGCGACGCGGGGGGCAATCAGCCCCAGCATTTT.